Presented here are 3 T cell receptor beta chains from one specimen sequenced in a study of molecular identifiers for immune sequencing clone quantification. TCRdb re-analysed the PCR reads in MiXCR, keeping a single row per CDR3 protein. The table records 250,000 to 350,000 distinct CDR3 sequences, 20% to 25% of them present only once. The sample consisted of naive CD8+ T cells from blood, with Jurkat cell RNA spiked in. The subset here: FACS-sorted CD8+CD4-CCR7+CD45RA+ naive T cells. The receptors were gathered from a human donor in good health. Some libraries in this study had Jurkat cell RNA spiked in.

The chain employs TRBV4-3 and TRBJ1-4, with D possibly being TRBD1 (5 bases). Per the germline V gene, CDR1 is LGHNA and CDR2 is YSLEER. The CDR3 runs to 18 residues. V lost 4 bases, J lost 6 bases, and 24 bases lay in between. The CDR3 DNA reads TGCGCCAGCAGCCCTCGTCATTACGGCGGGACCGGCGATGAAAAACTGTTTTTT. Translating it yields CASSPRHYGGTGDEKLFF.

This clonotype occurred many times. The genes are TRBV29-1 and TRBJ1-4, with unresolved D. Trimming pared 7 bases from V and 8 bases from J, leaving 11 bases between. The CDR3 consists of 11 residues. Germline V gene sequence: CDR1 SQVTM, CDR2 ANQGSEA. CDR3 amino acids: CSARRGEKLFF. The CDR3 bases are TGCAGCGCACGGCGGGGAGAAAAACTGTTTTTT.

Many counts were recorded for this clonotype. This sequence joins TRBV13 and TRBJ2-5; weak D call: TRBD1 (6 bases). The CDR3 length is 15 residues. The germline gives CDR1 PRHDT, CDR2 FYEKMQ (reference sequence). The V and J ends lost 5 bases and 2 bases respectively, with 15 bases between them. CDR3: CASSPTGDPQETQYF. For the CDR3, the DNA is TGTGCCAGCAGCCCGACAGGCGACCCTCAAGAGACCCAGTACTTC.